The 13 T cell receptor beta chains in this list originate from one sample, sequenced in a study of shared clonotypes between healthy human individuals. The protocol was immunoSEQ multiplex PCR, while the TCRdb copy is restricted to in-frame clones and leaves out a portion. The table records about 1 million clones, more than 65% of them present only once. Sequencing input: memory CD4+ T cells sorted from blood. Subset: CD45RA-negative fraction. Every receptor here comes from a man younger than 35 in good health.

J is TRBJ1-1 and V is TRBV6-1; no firm D call. Germline CDR1 and CDR2: MNHNS and SASEGT. This CDR3 spans 16 amino acids. Trimming removed 0 bases from V and 4 bases from J, with 15 bases in between. The CDR3 loop is CASSEAFWPKGTEAFF. The CDR3 nucleotides read TGTGCCAGCAGTGAAGCATTTTGGCCCAAAGGCACTGAAGCTTTCTTT.

The chain couples TRBV27 to TRBJ2-7; no clear D gene. V was clipped by 6 bases and J by 2 bases, with 14 bases between them. In germline, CDR1 is MNHEY, CDR2 SMNVEV (reference sequence). The CDR3 sequence is 14 residues long. CDR3 protein: CASSLGPRTYEQYF. The CDR3 bases are TGTGCCAGCAGCCTCGGACCTCGAACCTACGAGCAGTACTTC.

The chain is built from TRBV18 and TRBJ1-4, with D hard to call. Looked up from germline, CDR1 is KGHSH and CDR2 is LQKENI. The CDR3 is made up of 14 amino acids. Trimming stripped 3 bases from V and 7 bases from J, with 12 bases between. The CDR3 nucleotides read TGTGCCAGCTCACCCTCCGGAGATGGTGAAAAACTGTTTTTT. Translating it yields CASSPSGDGEKLFF.

The V call is TRBV10-2, the J call TRBJ2-3, with 9 nucleotides matching TRBD1. This CDR3 contains 15 residues. V shed 6 bases, J shed 3 bases, and the junction held 7 bases outside the gene matches. Germline V lookup: CDR1 WSHSY, CDR2 SAAADI. The CDR3 sequence: CASRLQGAWTDTQYF. The CDR3 DNA sequence: TGCGCCAGCAGATTACAGGGGGCCTGGACAGATACGCAGTATTTT.

J is TRBJ1-1 and V is TRBV6-1, with D possibly being TRBD1 (5 bases). The CDR3 covers 14 residues. Trimming took off 4 bases at V and 1 base at J, with 10 bases between the two ends. Germline lookup yields CDR1 MNHNS and CDR2 SASEGT. CDR3 sequence (DNA): TGTGCCAGCAGTGGTCAGGGTAAGAACACTGAAGCTTTCTTT. This translates into CASSGQGKNTEAFF.

Comments on this clone: This may come from a read error, since a much larger clone is one base off. In DNA, the CDR3 is TGTGCCAGCAGCTTACACTACGAGCAGTACTTC. Translating gives CASSLHYEQYF. This chain joins TRBV7-3 and TRBJ2-7; D not resolved. CDR1 SGHTA and CDR2 FQGTGA come from the germline V gene. V lost 2 bases and J 3 bases, leaving 2 bases between the germline ends. The CDR3 consists of 11 residues.

This clone has only one observation. This chain links TRBV6-1 with TRBJ2-5; 7 bases are a match to TRBD2. Germline trimming cut 8 bases from V and 5 bases from J; bases unmatched to any gene: 5. The CDR3 contains 12 residues. The germline gives CDR1 MNHNS, CDR2 SASEGT. CDR3 loop: CASLRAGETQYF. For the CDR3, the DNA is TGTGCCAGCCTTCGAGCGGGGGAGACCCAGTACTTC.

The chain links TRBV5-5 to TRBJ1-6; D not certain. Germline values: CDR1 SGHKS, CDR2 YYEKEE (reference sequence). V was pared by 2 bases and J by 5 bases, with 8 bases between. The CDR3 is made up of 14 amino acids. The CDR3 reads CASSFGTHNSPLHF. The CDR3, as DNA: TGTGCCAGCAGCTTCGGAACTCATAATTCACCCCTCCACTTT.

This chain connects TRBV2 to TRBJ2-7, with 13 bases lining up with TRBD2. Germline V gives CDR1 SNHLY, CDR2 FYNNEI. The trim removed 6 bases at V and 3 bases at J, leaving 8 bases unmatched. The CDR3 is made up of 16 amino acids. The CDR3 loop reads CASRARTSGSVYEQYF. The CDR3 DNA reads TGTGCCAGCAGGGCCCGGACTAGCGGGAGCGTCTACGAGCAGTACTTC.

This clone appeared a few times. The rearrangement joins TRBV7-9 to TRBJ2-1, with D possibly matching TRBD2 (6 bases). CDR3 length: 12 amino acids. The germline gives CDR1 SEHNR, CDR2 FQNEAQ (reference sequence). V was pared by 6 bases and J by 8 bases, with 11 bases between. The CDR3 nucleotides read TGTGCCAGCAGAAATAGGGAGGATGAGCAGTTCTTC. This sequence encodes CASRNREDEQFF.

There are a few counts of this clone. The chain is built from TRBV12-5 and TRBJ1-5; no firm D call. Germline V gene sequence: CDR1 LGHNT, CDR2 FRNRAP. The CDR3 has 13 residues. The V and J ends lost 6 bases and 2 bases respectively, with 8 bases between them. The CDR3 nucleotides are TGTGCTAGTGGATATGGAGGCAATCAGCCCCAGCATTTT. It is translated as CASGYGGNQPQHF.

V and J are TRBV6-5 and TRBJ2-1, with D tentatively TRBD2 (7 bases). The CDR3 totals 13 residues. V dropped 6 bases and J dropped 12 bases, with 18 bases sitting between them. Germline CDR1 is MNHEY and CDR2 is SVGAGI. The CDR3 nucleotides read TGTGCCAGCAGACCGGGGGGCGGGATTGGGCAGTTCTTC. It specifies CASRPGGGIGQFF.

Remarks on this clone: Distinct nucleotide sequences in the sample also encode this CDR3. The gene calls are TRBV10-3 and TRBJ1-4; possibly TRBD1 for D (5 bases). The CDR3 contains 12 residues. Per germline, CDR1 ENHRY and CDR2 SYGVKD. V lost 2 bases and J lost 8, with 6 bases in between. CDR3 nucleotides: TGTGCCATCAGTGAGCCAGGGGAAAAACTGTTTTTT. This sequence encodes CAISEPGEKLFF.